This passage covers 2 T cell receptor beta chains from one sample sequenced in a study of T cell changes during pregnancy in multiple sclerosis. Sequenced by immunoSEQ multiplex PCR; TCRdb stores in-frame clones only, minus some. This sample has about 55,000 clones, with 85% to 90% found just once. Material: CD4+ T cells from peripheral blood mononuclear cells, obtained in the first trimester of pregnancy. The receptors were gathered from a female donor with multiple sclerosis, enrolled in a pregnancy study.

The genes are TRBV4-1 and TRBJ1-5, with unresolved D. The CDR3 extends over 19 amino acids. Deletions cut 0 bases from V and 1 base from J, with 19 bases between. Germline CDR1 is MGHRA and CDR2 is YSYEKL. Here the CDR3 DNA reads TGCGCCAGCAGCCAAGATTCGGGGAGAGCCTCGTCGAGCAATCAGCCCCAGCATTTT. It encodes CASSQDSGRASSSNQPQHF.

The chain has TRBV7-8 and TRBJ1-6; 9 nucleotides match TRBD1. The CDR3 is made up of 14 amino acids. CDR1 is SGHVS and CDR2 is FQNEAQ in the germline V gene. V lost 4 bases, J lost 10 bases, and 5 bases stayed unmatched. The CDR3 DNA sequence: TGTGCCAGCAGCTCGACAGGGGGTAAATCACCCCTCCACTTT. As protein: CASSSTGGKSPLHF. Full variable domain (remainder filled in from reference TRBV7-8 and TRBJ1-6): GAGVSQSPRYKVAKRGQDVALRCDPISGHVSLFWYQQALGQGPEFLTYFQNEAQLDKSGLPSDRFFAERPEGSVSTLKIQRTQQEDSAVYLCASSSTGGKSPLHFGNGTRLTVT.